This T cell receptor (beta chain) was observed in a study of CD8+ T cells in alopecia areata. Findings and caveats of the study: Many expanded lesional clones persisted during tofacitinib (in both scalp and blood). Patients shared TCRs less clearly than mice did, possibly for HLA-related reasons.

It was cDNA, reverse transcribed from extracted RNA, that served as the sequencing template. The assay was immunoSEQ multiplex PCR, and TCRdb's table has in-frame clones only and misses some. Of roughly 190,000 clones in the sample, 45% to 75% are singletons; the top ten hold about 3%. Of note for this clone: Its antigen is unidentified.

Described treatment: oral pan-JAK inhibitor, 5-10 mg twice daily. This sequence originates from a human donor with alopecia areata. The sequenced sample was CD4+ T cells sorted from blood, obtained at week 4, from a patient treated with tofacitinib.

CDR3 sequence reads: CASSVDSRNSPLHF. The CDR3, as DNA: TGTGCCAGCAGTGTGGACTCTAGAAATTCACCCCTCCACTTT. The chain employs TRBV25-1 and TRBJ1-6; unclear D gene. The CDR3 is made up of 14 amino acids. The V end was cut by 4 bases, the J end by 7 bases, with 11 bases between. CDR1 is MGHDK, CDR2 SYGVNS, per germline.